What follows describes a single T cell receptor beta chain. Template material for TCR beta VDJ and CDR3 profiling consisted of genomic DNA. TCRdb passed the reads through MiXCR, listing each CDR3 protein once. Of about 470,000 distinct CDR3 sequences in the sample, approximately 32% were seen once. The sample is drawn from a study of CD8+CD57+ T cells in acquired aplastic anemia. Study background: DNA per sorted CD4+ or CD8+ sample ranged roughly 0.19 to 30 ug, averaging around 3 ug.

This CDR3 has 15 amino acids. Trimming removed 3 bases from V and 2 bases from J, with 10 bases in between. Patients sequenced had flow cytometry evidence of CD8+CD57+ cell expansion. At the time of blood sampling, patients had not yet received any therapy. The sequencing input was sorted CD4+, CD8+, or CD8+CD57+ T cells (not recorded which) from PBMCs. The genes are TRBV12-3 or TRBV12-4 and TRBJ1-4; a weak D match, TRBD1 (5 bases). The TCR comes from a human donor with aplastic anemia. The CDR3, as DNA: TGTGCCAGCAGTTTTGGGGGAGGTACTAATGAAAAACTGTTTTTT. Translation gives CASSFGGGTNEKLFF.